This TCR beta chain was profiled in a study of response to subunit inactivated influenza vaccine. The CDR3 sequence is 14 residues long. Germline assignment: CDR1 SGHRS and CDR2 YFSETQ. The V end was cut by 1 base, the J end by 1 base, with 8 bases between. This clonotype has more than one count but fewer than ten. Its antigen is undetermined. Study-wide points: Authors suggested each seasonal flu vaccination may recruit only limited numbers of new T cells.

MiXCR was run by TCRdb on the RT-PCR reads, yielding one entry per CDR3 protein. The sample carries about 800,000 distinct CDR3 sequences, around 20% recorded once. The sample here was PBMCs from blood, taken less than 6 days after vaccination. This receptor was taken from a man aged 45-65 years who received an inactivated influenza vaccine. The V gene is TRBV5-1, the J gene TRBJ1-1; D is ambiguous. This chain's CDR3 is CASSLTMWNTEAFF. The CDR3 DNA reads TGCGCCAGCAGCTTGACGATGTGGAACACTGAAGCTTTCTTT.